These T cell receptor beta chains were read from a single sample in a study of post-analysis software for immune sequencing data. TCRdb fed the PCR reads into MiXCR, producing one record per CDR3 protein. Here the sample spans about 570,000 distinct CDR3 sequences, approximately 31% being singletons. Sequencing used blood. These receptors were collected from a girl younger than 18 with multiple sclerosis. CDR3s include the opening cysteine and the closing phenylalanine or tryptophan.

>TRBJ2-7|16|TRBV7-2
CASSLESSGGSYEQYF
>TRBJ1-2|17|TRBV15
CATSSQTPFGQNYGYTF
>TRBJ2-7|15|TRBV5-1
CASSIRDLFSYEQYF
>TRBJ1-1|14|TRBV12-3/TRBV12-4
CASSPGTSNTEAFF
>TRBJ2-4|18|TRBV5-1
CASSLANGGIVAKNIQYF
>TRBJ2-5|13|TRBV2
CASSVGEEETQYF
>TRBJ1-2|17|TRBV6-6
CASSPWDPRQHNYGYTF
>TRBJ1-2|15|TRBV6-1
CASSDPATGGYGYTF
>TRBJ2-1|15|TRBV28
CASSLMGGDYSEQFF
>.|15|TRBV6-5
CASSYGTGRLVTQYF
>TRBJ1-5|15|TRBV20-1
CSAREPTGSNQPQHF
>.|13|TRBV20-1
CSASHGAGYEQYF
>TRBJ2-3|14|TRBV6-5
CASTDPLATDTQYF
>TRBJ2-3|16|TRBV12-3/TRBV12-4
CASSQGDRGRSDTQYF
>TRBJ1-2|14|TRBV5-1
CASSPGDSSYGYTF
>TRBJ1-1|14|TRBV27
CASSDSARLAGAFF
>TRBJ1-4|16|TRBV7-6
CASSPLLTGGLEKLFF
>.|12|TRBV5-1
CASSPTRDEQYF
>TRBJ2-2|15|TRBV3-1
CASSQGTGNTGELFF
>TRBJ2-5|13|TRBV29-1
CSVTSGGAETQYF
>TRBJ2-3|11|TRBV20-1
CSASVEDTQYF
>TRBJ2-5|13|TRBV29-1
CSGGDRGGETQYF
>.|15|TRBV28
CASRAGAAPQETQYF
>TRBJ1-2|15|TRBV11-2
CASSLDRDRAGGYTF
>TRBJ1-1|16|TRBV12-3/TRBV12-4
CASSPRTGMGVTEAFF
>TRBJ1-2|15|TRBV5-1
CASSWGQDFGYGYTF
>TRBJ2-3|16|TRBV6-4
CASLNNWTGLPDTQYF
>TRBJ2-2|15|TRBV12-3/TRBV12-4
CASSLRRGNTGELFF
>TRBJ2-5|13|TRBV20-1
CSAGSGGQETQYF
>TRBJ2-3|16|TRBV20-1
CSARDWTSGSTDTQYF
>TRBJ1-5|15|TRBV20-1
CSARGGGQSDQPQHF
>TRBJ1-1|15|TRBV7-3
CANSWRAGADTEAFF
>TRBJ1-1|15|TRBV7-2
CASSRDISRNTEAFF
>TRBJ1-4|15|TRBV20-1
CSASDRPATNEKLFF
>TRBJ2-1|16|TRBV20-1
CSAWSAGGWATNEQFF
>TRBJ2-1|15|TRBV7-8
CASSWRAGTDNEQFF
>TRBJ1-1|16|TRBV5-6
CASSLLNRPVNTEAFF
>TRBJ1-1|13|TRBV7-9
CASSGMRDTEAFF
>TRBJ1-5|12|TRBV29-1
CSPPKGNQPQHF
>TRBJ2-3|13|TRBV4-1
CTSSQGLGDTQYF
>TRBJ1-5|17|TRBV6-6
CASSYSGVGNSNQPQHF
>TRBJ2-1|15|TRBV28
CASSPHRGSYNEQFF
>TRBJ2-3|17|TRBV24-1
CATSDPSRGQGTDTQYF
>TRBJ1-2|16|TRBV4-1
CASSQVSTGANYGYTF
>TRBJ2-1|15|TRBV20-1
CSARGRRGGYNEQFF
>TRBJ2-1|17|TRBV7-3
CASSHSYSGRLGDEQFF
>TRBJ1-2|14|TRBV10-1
CASSDTGGTYGYTF
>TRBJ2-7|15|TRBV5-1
CASSSAAGAAYEQYF
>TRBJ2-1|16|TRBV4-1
CASSGKGIPLRNEQFF
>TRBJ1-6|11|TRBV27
CASKHNSPLHF
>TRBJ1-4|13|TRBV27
CASSASGVGKLFF
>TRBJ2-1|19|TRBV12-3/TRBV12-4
CASSPPGTSGGLLYNEQFF
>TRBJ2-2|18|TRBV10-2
CASSEGDLAGVNTGELFF
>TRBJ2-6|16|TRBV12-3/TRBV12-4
CASTGERSSGANVLTF
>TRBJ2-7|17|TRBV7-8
CASSLLGSGGATYEQYF
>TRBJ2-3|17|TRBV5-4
CASSSTVPDGPTDTQYF
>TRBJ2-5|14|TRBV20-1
CSARAGGNQETQYF